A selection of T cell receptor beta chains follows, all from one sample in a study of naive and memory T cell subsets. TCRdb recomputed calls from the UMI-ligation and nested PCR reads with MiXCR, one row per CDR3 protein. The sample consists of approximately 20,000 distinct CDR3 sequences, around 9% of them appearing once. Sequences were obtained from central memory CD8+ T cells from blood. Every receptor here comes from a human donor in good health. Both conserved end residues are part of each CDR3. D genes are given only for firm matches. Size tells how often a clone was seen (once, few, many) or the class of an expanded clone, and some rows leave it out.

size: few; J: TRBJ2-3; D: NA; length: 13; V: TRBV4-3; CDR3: CASSQDFRGTQYF; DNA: TGCGCCAGCAGCCAAGACTTTAGGGGTACGCAGTATTTT
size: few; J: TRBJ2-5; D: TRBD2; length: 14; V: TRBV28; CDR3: CATTSGRQQETQYF; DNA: TGTGCCACCACTAGCGGGAGGCAACAAGAGACCCAGTACTTC
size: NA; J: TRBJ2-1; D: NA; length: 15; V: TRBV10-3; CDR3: CAISEPDDINDEQFF; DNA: TGTGCCATCAGTGAGCCGGATGATATCAACGATGAGCAGTTCTTC
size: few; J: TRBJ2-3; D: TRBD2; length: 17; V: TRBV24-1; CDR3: CATSDLPNGEGTDTQYF; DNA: TGTGCCACCAGTGATTTGCCGAATGGGGAGGGGACAGATACGCAGTATTTT
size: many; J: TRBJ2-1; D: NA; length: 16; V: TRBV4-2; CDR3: CASSQDWSGSYNEQFF; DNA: TGTGCCAGCAGCCAAGATTGGAGCGGCTCCTACAATGAGCAGTTCTTC
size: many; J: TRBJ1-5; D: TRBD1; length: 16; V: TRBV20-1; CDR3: CSAQGVKGAGNQPQHF; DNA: TGCAGTGCTCAGGGCGTAAAGGGGGCTGGCAATCAGCCCCAGCATTTT
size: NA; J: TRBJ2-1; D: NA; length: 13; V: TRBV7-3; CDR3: CASSLNSGNEQFF; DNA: TGTGCCAGCAGCTTAAACTCGGGGAATGAGCAGTTCTTC
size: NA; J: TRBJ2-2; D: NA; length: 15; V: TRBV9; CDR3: CASSVDPIGPGELFF; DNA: TGTGCCAGCAGCGTAGACCCAATAGGACCCGGGGAGCTGTTTTTT
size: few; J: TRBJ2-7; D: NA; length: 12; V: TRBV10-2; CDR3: CASSTLGNEQYF; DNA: TGCGCCAGCAGCACGCTGGGGAACGAGCAGTACTTC
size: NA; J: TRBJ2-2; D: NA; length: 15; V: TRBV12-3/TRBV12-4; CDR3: CASIKIGRSSGELFF; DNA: TGTGCCAGCATTAAAATCGGGAGATCATCCGGGGAGCTGTTTTTT
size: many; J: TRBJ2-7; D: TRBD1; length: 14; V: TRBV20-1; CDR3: CSARGGQGDHEQYF; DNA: TGCAGTGCTAGAGGGGGGCAGGGGGACCACGAGCAGTACTTC
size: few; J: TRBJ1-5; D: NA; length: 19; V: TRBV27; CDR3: CASVGVTAQGIDSNQPQHF; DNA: TGTGCCAGCGTGGGGGTGACTGCCCAGGGGATAGATAGCAATCAGCCCCAGCATTTT
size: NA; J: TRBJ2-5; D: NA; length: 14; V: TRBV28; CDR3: CASSLTSGRTFEYF; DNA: TGTGCCAGCAGTCTGACTTCTGGCAGGACTTTTGAGTACTTC
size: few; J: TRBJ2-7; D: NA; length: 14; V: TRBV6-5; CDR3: CASSSEGGGYEQYF; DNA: TGTGCCAGCAGTTCCGAAGGGGGAGGGTACGAGCAGTACTTC
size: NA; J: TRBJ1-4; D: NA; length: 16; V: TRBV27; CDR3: CASSLQVDSTNEKLFF; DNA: TGTGCCAGCAGTCTACAGGTGGATTCAACTAATGAAAAACTGTTTTTT
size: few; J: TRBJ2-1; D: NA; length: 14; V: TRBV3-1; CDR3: CASSQGAWGHEQFF; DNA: TGTGCCAGCAGCCAAGGGGCATGGGGCCATGAGCAGTTCTTC
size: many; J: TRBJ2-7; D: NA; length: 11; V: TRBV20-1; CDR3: CSALGNYEQYF; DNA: TGCAGTGCTCTAGGGAATTACGAGCAGTACTTC
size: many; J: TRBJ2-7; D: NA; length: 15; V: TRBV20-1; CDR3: CSATIRGSRPDEQYF; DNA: TGCAGTGCTACCATCCGGGGCTCTCGGCCGGACGAGCAGTACTTC
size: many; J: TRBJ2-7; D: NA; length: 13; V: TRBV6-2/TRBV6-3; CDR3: CASSYSGTSEQYF; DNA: TGTGCCAGCAGTTACTCCGGAACATCCGAGCAGTACTTC
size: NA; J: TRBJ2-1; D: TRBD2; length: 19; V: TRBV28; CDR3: CASSLWGLAGLVSYNEQFF; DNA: TGTGCCAGCAGTTTATGGGGACTAGCGGGATTAGTGAGTTACAATGAGCAGTTCTTC
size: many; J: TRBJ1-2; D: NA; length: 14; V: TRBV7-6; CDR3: CASSRGPEWGGYTF; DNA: TGTGCCAGCAGCCGGGGGCCAGAGTGGGGCGGCTACACCTTC
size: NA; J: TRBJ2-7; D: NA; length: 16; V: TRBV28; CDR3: CASRPKEGTNSYEQYF; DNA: TGTGCCAGCAGGCCAAAGGAGGGTACAAACTCCTACGAGCAGTACTTC
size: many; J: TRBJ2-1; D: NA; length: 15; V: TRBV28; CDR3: CASTLGPLDRAEQFF; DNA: TGTGCCAGCACGCTAGGGCCCTTAGATCGTGCTGAGCAGTTCTTC
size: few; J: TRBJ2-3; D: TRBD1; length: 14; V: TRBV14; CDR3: CASSQLGQADTQYF; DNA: TGTGCCAGCAGCCAACTCGGACAGGCAGATACGCAGTATTTT
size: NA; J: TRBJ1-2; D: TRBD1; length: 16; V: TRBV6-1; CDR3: CASSEAEHGGQGGYTF; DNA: TGTGCCAGCAGTGAAGCGGAACACGGCGGACAGGGCGGCTACACCTTC
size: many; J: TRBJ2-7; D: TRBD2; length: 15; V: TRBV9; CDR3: CASSVDPGGREEQYF; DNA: TGTGCCAGCAGCGTAGATCCGGGAGGTCGGGAGGAGCAGTACTTC
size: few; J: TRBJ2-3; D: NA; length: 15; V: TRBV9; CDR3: CASSFNQNRPDTQYF; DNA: TGTGCCAGCAGCTTCAATCAGAACCGACCAGATACGCAGTATTTT
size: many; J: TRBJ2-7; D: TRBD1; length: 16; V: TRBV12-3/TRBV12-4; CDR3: CASSLYFLGQSYEQYF; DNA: TGTGCCAGCAGTTTATATTTCCTGGGACAGTCCTACGAGCAGTACTTC
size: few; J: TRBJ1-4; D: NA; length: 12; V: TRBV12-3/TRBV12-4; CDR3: CASRTGYEKLFF; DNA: TGTGCCAGCAGAACCGGGTATGAAAAACTGTTTTTT
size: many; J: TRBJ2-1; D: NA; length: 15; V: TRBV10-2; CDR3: CASSESVAGSKEQFF; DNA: TGCGCCAGCAGTGAGTCGGTGGCTGGGTCGAAAGAGCAGTTCTTC
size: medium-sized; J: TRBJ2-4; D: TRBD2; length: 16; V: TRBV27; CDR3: CASSVGGGASKNIQYF; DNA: TGTGCCAGCAGTGTCGGGGGGGGCGCATCCAAAAACATTCAGTACTTC